This TCR beta chain was profiled in a study of blood T cell repertoires in COVID-19. On the study more broadly: Samples representing acute and convalescent COVID-19 were sourced from the United States, Italy and Spain. From T cells, B-cell-depleted T cells, or PBMCs came the material, which was cDNA or gDNA.

V was pared by 6 bases and J by 8 bases, with 13 bases between. This CDR3 has 13 residues. Germline CDR1 MDHEN, CDR2 SYDVKM. It was during active infection that Seattle patients were enrolled and then longitudinally followed. Original methodology: Amplification with reference gene primers provided the estimates of nucleated cell counts. TCRdb keeps only in-frame clones here, not all; method: immunoSEQ multiplex PCR. Clone size and the V and J calls come from that table; the DNA yielded D and trimming. The data contain about 240,000 clones, about 86% of them singletons. Sequenced material: peripheral blood. This sequence originates from a woman aged 45-60 years with COVID-19, enrolled during active disease. The V and J genes are TRBV28 and TRBJ1-4, with TRBD1 as a possible D gene (5 bases). CDR3 coding DNA: TGTGCCAGCAGGGCAGGAGGGGAGGAAAAACTGTTTTTT. It is translated as CASRAGGEEKLFF.